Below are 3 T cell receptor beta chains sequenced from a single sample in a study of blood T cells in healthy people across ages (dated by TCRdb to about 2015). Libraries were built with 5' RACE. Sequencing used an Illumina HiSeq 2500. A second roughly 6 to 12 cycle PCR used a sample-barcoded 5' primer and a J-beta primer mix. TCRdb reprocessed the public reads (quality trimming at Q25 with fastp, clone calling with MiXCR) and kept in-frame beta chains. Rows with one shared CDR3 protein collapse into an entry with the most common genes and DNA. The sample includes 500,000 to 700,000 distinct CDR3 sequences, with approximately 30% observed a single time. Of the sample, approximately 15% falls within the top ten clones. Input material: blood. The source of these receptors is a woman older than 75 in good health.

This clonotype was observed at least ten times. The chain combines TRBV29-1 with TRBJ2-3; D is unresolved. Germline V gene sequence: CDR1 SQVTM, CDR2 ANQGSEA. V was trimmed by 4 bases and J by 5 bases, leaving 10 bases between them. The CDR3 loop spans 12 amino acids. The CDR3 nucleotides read TGCAGCGTTGTCTTCCTGGGAGATACGCAGTATTTT. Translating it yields CSVVFLGDTQYF.

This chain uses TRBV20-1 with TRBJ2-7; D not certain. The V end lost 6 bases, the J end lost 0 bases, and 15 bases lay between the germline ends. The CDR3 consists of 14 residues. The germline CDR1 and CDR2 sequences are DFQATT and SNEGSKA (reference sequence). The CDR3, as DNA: TGCAGTGCGGCTCCTCCGGACCGCTCCTACGAGCAGTACTTC. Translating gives CSAAPPDRSYEQYF.

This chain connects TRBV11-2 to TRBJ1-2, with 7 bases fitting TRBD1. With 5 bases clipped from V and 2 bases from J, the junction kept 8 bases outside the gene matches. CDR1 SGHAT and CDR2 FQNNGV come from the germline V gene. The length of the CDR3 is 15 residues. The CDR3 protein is CASSPRDSLNYGYTF. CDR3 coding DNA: TGTGCCAGCAGCCCCCGGGACAGTTTAAACTATGGCTACACCTTC.